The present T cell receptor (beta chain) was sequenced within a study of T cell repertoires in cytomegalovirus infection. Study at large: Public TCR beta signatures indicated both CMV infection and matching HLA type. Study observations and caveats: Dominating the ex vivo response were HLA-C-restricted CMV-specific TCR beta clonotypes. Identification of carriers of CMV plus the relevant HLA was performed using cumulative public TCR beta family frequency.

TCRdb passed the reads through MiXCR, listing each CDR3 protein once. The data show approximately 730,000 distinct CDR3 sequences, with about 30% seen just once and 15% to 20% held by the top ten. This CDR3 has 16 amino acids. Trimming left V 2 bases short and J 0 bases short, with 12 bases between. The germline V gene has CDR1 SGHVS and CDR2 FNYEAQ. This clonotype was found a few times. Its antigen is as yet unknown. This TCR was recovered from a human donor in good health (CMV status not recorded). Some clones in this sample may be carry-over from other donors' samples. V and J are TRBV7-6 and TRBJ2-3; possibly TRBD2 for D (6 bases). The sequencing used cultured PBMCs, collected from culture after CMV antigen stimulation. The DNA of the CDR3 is TGTGCCAGCAGCTTAACCCCCGGGACTAGCACAGATACGCAGTATTTT. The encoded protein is CASSLTPGTSTDTQYF.